This TCR beta chain originates from a study of lymphopenia after photon versus proton radiotherapy (dated by TCRdb to about 2019). With regard to the full study: In patients with gastrointestinal tumors who developed high-grade lymphopenia, the study compared the immunological effects of photon radiation therapy with those of proton radiation therapy. The cohort included some 20 patients with gastrointestinal tumors who developed lymphopenia after receiving either photon or proton therapy. The goal of the study was to characterize the differences between the two radiation modalities in how they affect the immune system.

Note on this clone: Its antigen remains undetermined. One base away there is no much larger clone; base qualities are not given.

As encoded in the germline V gene, CDR1 is SGHRS while CDR2 is YFSETQ. V is shortened by 2 bases, J by 9 bases, and the region joining them spans 15 bases. Including cysteine and phenylalanine, the CDR3 has 15 amino acids. Only CDR3 DNA is held: 45 bases, read in frame from base 1. The method was the immunoSEQ multiplex PCR assay. T cell repertoires were profiled by deep sequencing of rearranged TCR beta loci, alongside multiparametric flow cytometry. The source is immuneACCESS, and TCRdb retained only in-frame sequences with V and J called. Part of the clones is not carried over; for the studies checked, unresolved V genes explain less than half of this, and the remainder is unexplained. For this sample there are 6,000 to 6,500 clones; about nine tenths appear just once. The top ten hold approximately 10% of the sample. What the study reported, not specific to this receptor: During treatment, patients who received photon therapy lost naive T cells and TCR diversity and gained effector/memory populations, whereas patients who received proton therapy remained relatively stable. The survival association was assessed only in patients who died, and the authors presented better survival with proton therapy as a possibility rather than a demonstrated result. After the lymphocyte count nadir, photon-treated repertoires showed oligoclonal expansion, especially of CD8+ Temra cells, which drove the drop in diversity. Across the cohort, a larger post-nadir drop in TCR diversity was inversely correlated with overall survival time among patients who died.

Source: peripheral blood, taken from a patient treated with photon-based radiotherapy. This sequence uses TRBV5-1 and TRBJ1-6; the D region possibly corresponds to TRBD1 (5 bases align). The sequence was collected from a man in his sixties with cholangiocarcinoma. The DNA sequence is as follows: TGCGCCAGCAGCTTACGACTTGAGGGGCTTTCACCCCTCCACTTT. Translated, this gives CASSLRLEGLSPLHF.